These T cell receptor beta chains were read from a single sample in a study of graft-versus-host responses after intestinal transplantation. Some clones are missing from TCRdb's copy, which holds only in-frame ones; the method was immunoSEQ multiplex PCR. The data contain 80,000 to 90,000 clones, about nine tenths of them seen just once; the ten biggest clones take up roughly 0.31%. Their cognate antigens are unknown. The source material was unstimulated CD4+ T cells sorted from spleen or lymph node cells, sampled before intestinal transplant. The receptors shown here come from a human donor who received an intestinal transplant. CDR3s include the opening cysteine and the closing phenylalanine or tryptophan. D genes are given only for firm matches. Expanded clones are given a class, and other clones once, few, many or no size at all.

clone_size j_call v_call d_call cdr3_nt cdr3_aa
. TRBJ2-1 TRBV25-1 TRBD2 TGTGCCAGCAGGGGGGGTAGCGGGAGAGTCGGCCATGAGCAGTTCTTC CASRGGSGRVGHEQFF
. TRBJ2-3 TRBV5-1 . TGCGCCAGCAGCTTTATAGATACGCAGTATTTT CASSFIDTQYF
few TRBJ1-4 TRBV20-1 . TGCAGTGTGGTAGTTAATGAAAAACTGTTTTTT CSVVVNEKLFF
. TRBJ2-7 TRBV7-9 TRBD2 TGTGTCAGCAGCTTAGCGACGGGAGGGACCTACGAGCAGTACTTC CVSSLATGGTYEQYF
. TRBJ2-1 TRBV9 TRBD1 TGTGCCAGCAGCGTGTTCACAGGGGGCAATGAGCAGTTCTTC CASSVFTGGNEQFF
. TRBJ1-4 TRBV19 TRBD1 TGTGCCAGTAGTATACCCCCCGGGACAGCCGGATTTGCAACTAATGAAAAACTGTTTTTT CASSIPPGTAGFATNEKLFF
. TRBJ2-1 TRBV10-2 . TGCGCCAGCGCTAGAGGAAGAGGGGCCAATGAGCAGTTCTTC CASARGRGANEQFF
. TRBJ2-1 TRBV7-9 . TGTGCCAGCAGCTTATTGCCGTTTAGCTCAGACAATGAGCAGTTCTTC CASSLLPFSSDNEQFF
. TRBJ2-3 TRBV7-9 . TGTGCCAGCAGCCCCAGGTGGGGCCTCGCTAGCACAGATACGCAGTATTTT CASSPRWGLASTDTQYF
. TRBJ2-7 TRBV29-1 TRBD1 TGCAGCGTTGGGGCCAGGACAGGGGCCTACGAGCAGTACTTC CSVGARTGAYEQYF
. TRBJ1-3 TRBV7-2 . TGTGCCAGCAGCAATCCCTCCCGGAGCACCATATATTTT CASSNPSRSTIYF
. TRBJ1-1 TRBV19 TRBD1 TGTGCCAGTAGTCGACAGGGGCACCAGAACACTGAAGCTTTCTTT CASSRQGHQNTEAFF
. TRBJ2-1 TRBV7-9 TRBD2 TGTGCCAGCAGCGCCCTAGCGGGAGGTCCCTTAAAGGAGCAGTTCTTC CASSALAGGPLKEQFF
. TRBJ2-7 TRBV6-1 . TGTGCCAGCAGCTCGGGCAGGCCCTCCTACGAGCAGTACTTC CASSSGRPSYEQYF
. TRBJ1-2 TRBV15 . TGTGCCACCAGCAGAGATCTTGCGAGCAGGAGCCTTTATGGCTACACCTTC CATSRDLASRSLYGYTF
. TRBJ2-7 TRBV5-6 TRBD2 TGTGCCAGCAGCTTGGGGACTAGCGTAGCCTACGAGCAGTACTTC CASSLGTSVAYEQYF
. TRBJ2-3 TRBV18 TRBD2 TGTGCCAGCTCATTCGGACTAGCGGATAGCACAGATACGCAGTATTTT CASSFGLADSTDTQYF
once TRBJ2-3 TRBV6-1 . TGTGCCAGCAGTGAATCGGTAGATACGCAGTATTTT CASSESVDTQYF
. TRBJ1-6 TRBV6-6 TRBD1 TGTGCCAGCAGTTACTCCGGGGACAGGGACTCACCCCTCCACTTT CASSYSGDRDSPLHF
. TRBJ2-1 TRBV5-1 TRBD1 TGCGCCAGCAGCCGTCCGGGACAGGGTGTAAATGAGCAGTTCTTC CASSRPGQGVNEQFF
. TRBJ1-4 TRBV21-1 . TGTGCCAGCAGGTATTTATGGGCCCGACAGGGGGGTTCGACTAATGAAAAACTGTTTTTT CASRYLWARQGGSTNEKLFF
. TRBJ2-6 TRBV19 . TGTGCCAGTAGTGCGCCGAAGACAATCACAAAGTCGGGCCAACGTCCTGACTTC CASSAPKTITKSGQRPDF
once TRBJ1-1 TRBV19 . TGTGCCAGTAGTATAAACACGGTACGCACTGAAGCTTTCTTT CASSINTVRTEAFF
. TRBJ2-1 TRBV9 TRBD2 TGTGCCAGCAGCCCGGAGGGACTACTGAATGAGCAGTTCTTC CASSPEGLLNEQFF
. TRBJ2-3 TRBV9 TRBD2 TGTGCCAGCAGCCCCACTAGCGGGAGCACAGATACGCAGTATTTT CASSPTSGSTDTQYF
. TRBJ2-3 TRBV11-3 . TGTGCCAGCAGCTTAGGCCGGGGCACAGATACGCAGTATTTT CASSLGRGTDTQYF
few TRBJ2-3 TRBV9 . TGTGCCAGCAGCGTAGGGAGTAGAACAGATACGCAGTATTTT CASSVGSRTDTQYF
. TRBJ1-4 TRBV14 TRBD1 TGTGCCAGCAGCCCCGGGACAGGGCCTGAAAAACTGTTTTTT CASSPGTGPEKLFF
. TRBJ2-7 TRBV6-1 . TGTGCCAGCAGGGACTTCCCCTACGAGCAGTACTTC CASRDFPYEQYF
. TRBJ2-5 TRBV15 TRBD1 TGTGCCACCAGCAGAGATCGGACAGGGGTCCAAGAGACCCGGTACTTC CATSRDRTGVQETRYF
. TRBJ2-2 TRBV10-3 . TGTGCCATCGGGGGGGCGGGAGTGGCCGGGGAGCTGTTTTTT CAIGGAGVAGELFF
. TRBJ1-2 TRBV6-5 TRBD1 TGTGCCAGCAGGGGAACAGGGGGCTATGGCTACACCTTC CASRGTGGYGYTF
. TRBJ1-1 TRBV5-1 . TGCGCCAGCAGCTTCACAGGGCGGAACACTGAAGCTTTCTTT CASSFTGRNTEAFF
. TRBJ1-1 TRBV12-5 . TGTGCTAGTGGCGGTATAATGAACACTGAAGCTTTCTTT CASGGIMNTEAFF
. TRBJ2-5 TRBV15 . TGTGCCACCAGCGTATTGGGAGGAACTCAAGAGACCCAGTACTTC CATSVLGGTQETQYF
. TRBJ1-1 TRBV7-8 . TGTGCCAGCAGCTCGCAGACAGTGAACACTGAAGCTTTCTTT CASSSQTVNTEAFF
. TRBJ2-1 TRBV27 TRBD2 TGTGCCAGCAGTTTCCCCCTACTAGCGGGAGGGCCCGGTGAGCAGTTCTTC CASSFPLLAGGPGEQFF